The next 18 T cell receptor beta chains were all read from a single sample in a study of preoperative IRX-2 immunotherapy in early breast cancer. Treatment: preoperative locoregional IRX-2 cytokine immunotherapy. Profiling relied on immunoSEQ multiplex PCR, and the TCRdb table lists in-frame clones only, not all of them. The sample lists 35,000 to 50,000 clones, roughly 94% occurring once. This specimen consisted of tumor tissue, obtained after IRX-2 immunotherapy. The receptors stem from a human donor with breast cancer.

The chain has TRBV6-5 and TRBJ2-2; D gene uncertain. The CDR3 covers 13 residues. Germline CDR1 is MNHEY and CDR2 is SVGAGI. V was shortened by 10 bases and J by 4 bases, with 13 bases between the two germline ends. Here the CDR3 reads CATNFVGTGELFF. The CDR3, as DNA: TGTGCCACCAACTTCGTGGGCACCGGGGAGCTGTTTTTT.

The V and J genes are TRBV7-2 and TRBJ1-2; 7 bases match TRBD1. In germline, CDR1 is SGHTA, CDR2 FQGNSA. CDR3 length: 14 residues. V dropped 6 bases and J dropped 2; count of bases not matched to a gene: 6. The CDR3 is CASSRTGTNYGYTF. CDR3 DNA sequence: TGTGCCAGCAGTAGGACAGGAACCAACTATGGCTACACCTTC.

The chain links TRBV4-3 to TRBJ2-4; 9 bases map to TRBD2. V shed 0 bases, J shed 0 bases, and the junction held 9 bases outside the gene matches. The CDR3 is 19 residues long. Germline V gene sequence: CDR1 LGHNA, CDR2 YSLEER. CDR3 sequence (DNA): TGCGCCAGCAGCCAAGAGGGGGCTAGCGGGGCGCTAGCCAAAAACATTCAGTACTTC. Protein: CASSQEGASGALAKNIQYF.

The V and J genes are TRBV18 and TRBJ2-7; 9 nucleotides match TRBD2. The CDR3 is 15 residues long. With 6 bases clipped from V and 0 bases from J, the junction kept 6 bases outside the gene matches. Germline V gene lookup returns CDR1 KGHSH and CDR2 LQKENI. CDR3: CASSILAGDSYEQYF. Written as DNA, the CDR3 is TGTGCCAGCTCGATCTTAGCGGGGGACTCCTACGAGCAGTACTTC.

V is TRBV5-5 and J is TRBJ1-2, with D possibly matching TRBD1 (6 bases). This CDR3 region has 15 residues. Germline CDR1 SGHKS, CDR2 YYEKEE (reference sequence). V dropped 0 bases and J dropped 2 bases, with 11 bases sitting between them. The CDR3 region has the DNA TGTGCCAGCAGCTTGGATCCCGGACAGAACTATGGCTACACCTTC. Its translation: CASSLDPGQNYGYTF.

This clone was recorded only once. This chain links TRBV7-2 with TRBJ2-7; D uncertain. Deletions cut 5 bases from V and 7 bases from J, with 12 bases between. Germline lookup yields CDR1 SGHTA and CDR2 FQGNSA. The CDR3 length is 12 residues. This CDR3 reads CASSQPGREQYF. DNA of the CDR3: TGTGCCAGCAGCCAGCCGGGCAGGGAGCAGTACTTC.

V usage is TRBV6-6 and J usage is TRBJ2-3, with D maybe TRBD2 (6 bases). The CDR3 length is 16 residues. Looked up from germline, CDR1 is MNHNY and CDR2 is SVGAGI (reference sequence). Trimming left V 0 bases short and J 0 bases short, with 10 bases between. This CDR3 reads CASSYSGGLSTDTQYF. The CDR3, as DNA: TGTGCCAGCAGTTACTCGGGGGGATTGAGCACAGATACGCAGTATTTT.

The V gene is TRBV28, the J gene TRBJ1-2; D unclear. This CDR3 is built from 14 residues. Trimming stripped 7 bases from V and 4 bases from J, with 16 bases between. Germline CDR1 is MDHEN and CDR2 is SYDVKM. CDR3 sequence: CASTVGSQIYGYTF. The CDR3 nucleotides read TGTGCCAGCACCGTAGGGTCCCAAATCTATGGCTACACCTTC.

The chain is built from TRBV5-1 and TRBJ2-4; D possibly corresponds to TRBD1 (5 bases). Germline V gene data show CDR1 as SGHRS and CDR2 as YFSETQ. This CDR3 comprises 14 residues. Trimming left V 0 bases short and J 3 bases short, with 7 bases between. The DNA of the CDR3 is TGCGCCAGCAGCTTGGGGCAGGGCAAAAACATTCAGTACTTC. It specifies CASSLGQGKNIQYF.

The chain links TRBV5-1 to TRBJ2-5; D is perhaps TRBD1 (6 bases). The tail of the sequence fits TRBJ2-7 better, so the J call may be wrong. CDR3 length: 13 amino acids. CDR1 and CDR2 from the germline V gene are SGHRS and YFSETQ. The DNA for the CDR3 is TGCGCCAGCAGCTTAACAGGGTCTGACGAGCAGTACTTC. Its protein is CASSLTGSDEQYF.

V usage is TRBV30 and J usage is TRBJ1-2; 7 nucleotides agree with TRBD1. The CDR3 extends over 14 amino acids. CDR1 and CDR2 from the germline V gene are GTSNPN and SVGIG (reference sequence). V shed 4 bases and J 5 bases; nucleotides not matched to a gene: 10. The CDR3 loop is CAWNGQGVRYGYTF. The CDR3 DNA reads as TGTGCCTGGAACGGCCAGGGGGTACGGTATGGCTACACCTTC.

In its sample, this clone was seen a few times. CDR3 protein: CASSVSFRNEQFF. CDR3 DNA: TGTGCCAGCAGTGTGAGCTTTCGCAATGAGCAGTTCTTC. The chain carries TRBV2 and TRBJ2-1; unclear D gene. The CDR3 length is 13 residues. CDR1 is SNHLY and CDR2 is FYNNEI in the germline V gene. Trimming left V 4 bases short and J 6 bases short, with 10 bases between. The full variable domain, with the rest looked up from reference TRBV2 and TRBJ2-1, is EPEVTQTPSHQVTQMGQEVILRCVPISNHLYFYWYRQILGQKVEFLVSFYNNEISEKSEIFDDQFSVERPDGSNFTLKIRSTKLEDSAMYFCASSVSFRNEQFFGPGTRLTVL.

In regard to this clone: The identical CDR3 is also encoded by other nucleotide sequences in the sample. The J gene is TRBJ2-3, the V gene TRBV20-1; 7 bases are a match to TRBD2. Germline V gene sequence: CDR1 DFQATT, CDR2 SNEGSKA (reference sequence). CDR3 length equals 11 residues. The CDR3 region has the DNA TGCAGCGGGGGGATCACAGATACGCAGTATTTT. Translated: CSGGITDTQYF.

The chain joins TRBV7-2 to TRBJ1-4; TRBD1 aligns across 7 bases. V was clipped by 4 bases and J by 5 bases; unmatched bases: 7. Germline CDR1 SGHTA, CDR2 FQGNSA. The CDR3 has 15 amino acids. CDR3 DNA sequence: TGTGCCAGCAGCTCAGGACAGGCCAGGAATGAAAAACTGTTTTTT. It is translated as CASSSGQARNEKLFF.

This clone was seen once. This rearrangement joins TRBV27 to TRBJ1-1, with D possibly being TRBD1 (5 bases). The V end was cut by 0 bases, the J end by 4 bases, with 9 bases between. Germline values: CDR1 MNHEY, CDR2 SMNVEV (reference sequence). The CDR3 has 14 amino acids. CDR3 residues: CASSLSGRGTEAFF. Here the CDR3 DNA reads TGTGCCAGCAGTTTATCAGGGAGGGGCACTGAAGCTTTCTTT.

The V gene is TRBV10-2, the J gene TRBJ2-3; D may be TRBD2 (7 bases). The CDR3 covers 11 residues. The V end lost 8 bases, the J end lost 6 bases, and 9 bases lay between the germline ends. Germline-derived CDR1 and CDR2 are WSHSY and SAAADI. The CDR3 spells CASGGADTQYF. The DNA for the CDR3 is TGCGCCAGCGGGGGGGCGGATACGCAGTATTTT.

The chain links TRBV23-1 to TRBJ2-2; no definite D call. TRBV23-1 counts as an open reading frame of uncertain function. Trimming took 3 bases from V and 4 from J, leaving 9 bases between them. This CDR3 is 14 amino acids long. The CDR3 spells CASSQPQGTGELFF. CDR3 sequence (DNA): TGCGCCAGCAGTCAGCCACAAGGCACCGGGGAGCTGTTTTTT.

The V gene is TRBV27, the J gene TRBJ1-1; 8 nucleotides match TRBD1. Germline V lookup: CDR1 MNHEY, CDR2 SMNVEV (reference sequence). The CDR3 extends over 14 amino acids. The V segment lost 2 bases and the J segment 5 bases; nucleotides outside the gene matches: 4. DNA for the CDR3: TGTGCCAGCAGTTTACTTACAGGGGGGACTGAAGCTTTCTTT. Protein product: CASSLLTGGTEAFF.